The subject of this entry is one T cell receptor beta chain. Its antigen is still unknown. Per-nucleotide qualities are absent, and no much larger clonotype sits a single base away. Trimming costs V 3 bases and J 1 base, and their ends lie 10 bases apart. From the cysteine up to the phenylalanine, the CDR3 has a length of 15 residues. Only CDR3 DNA is held: 45 bases, read in frame from base 1. The germline V gene yields KGHDR for CDR1 and SFDVKD for CDR2. These data are taken from a study of identical twins listed by TCRdb under 2016. Background for the entire study: To test whether fetal clonotypes persist, the study used deep sequencing on TCR alpha and beta repertoires from monozygotic twins, unrelated adults of various ages, and cord blood. To rule out contamination, the twin experiments were replicated at different times with different library preparation protocols. General study outcomes and caveats: Out-of-frame TCR alpha sequences shared between twins showed an excess of low generation-probability sequences compared with coincidental sharing between unrelated individuals. In monozygotic twins, recombination models systematically underestimated out-of-frame TCR alpha sharing, but the models matched the sharing seen between unrelated individuals. Fewer insertions were carried by abundant cord blood beta clonotypes; a weaker similar trend was observed in young adult naive repertoires, while no such trend was observed in memory repertoires. Because the same donors could not be followed over many years, conclusions were based on cross-sectional statistical analysis. A weaker excess of twin sharing was found in beta out-of-frame sequences because the signal-to-noise ratio was lowered by fewer shared sequences. Zero-insertion analyses could be partly confounded by invariant T cells such as MAIT and iNKT, though diverse VJ usage argued against such confounding for most clonotypes.

Every donor was a healthy Caucasian. The twin cohort consisted of three pairs of female monozygotic twins, all aged roughly 18 to 29 years. Using Miltenyi CD45RO+ enrichment and human naive T-cell isolation kits, memory (CD45RO+) and naive T cells were isolated from PBMC. Libraries were built with 5' RACE. Sequenced on an Illumina HiSeq 2000. Template switching added a universal primer binding site, and the final cDNA carried a unique molecular identifier that allowed TCR cDNA molecules to be counted accurately. Specific primers in the conserved constant-segment region were used to synthesize first-strand cDNA for the TCR alpha and beta chains. To control for contamination, every cDNA library was double barcoded, receiving both a SMART-Mk sample barcode and Illumina barcodes. TruSeq adapter sequences, together with Illumina sample barcodes, were added in two successive PCR steps. The Illumina HiSeq platform was used with custom primers to sequence TCR alpha and beta cDNA libraries. Concerning the study's data processing: Unique molecular identifiers were extracted from raw reads with MiGEC, and CDR3 positions were determined with MiXCR. Recombination models were inferred per individual with the repgenHMM and IGoR tools using an EM algorithm. Shared clonotypes were analyzed with the tcR package in R, and sharing was normalized by the product of cloneset sizes. Out-of-frame nonproductive sequences were analyzed to study raw recombination free of thymic and clonal selection effects. TCRdb reprocessing: public reads trimmed at Q25 with fastp, clones called with MiXCR, in-frame beta chains kept. Under each unique CDR3 protein, matching rows form one entry showing the most common genes and DNA. In this record, the V and J calls reflect TCRdb's handling and not the investigators' own analysis. A total of under 300,000 distinct CDR3 sequences appear in this sample, about 12% of them only once. The ten largest make up 4% of the sample.

The same sample was also studied in work on yellow fever vaccine responses in identical twins. As the second paper documents: The authors reported that the T cell response to vaccination in identical twins appeared partly convergent and partly personalized. Focusing on identical twins, the study followed the T cell clones that responded to the vaccine, and did so with precision.

The sample taken for sequencing was memory (CD45RO+) T cells sorted from blood. Explained via the paper, the cell subset or site label denotes: CD45RO+ enriched T cells. The V and J genes are TRBV24-1 and TRBJ2-3; a tentative D match to TRBD2 spans 6 bases. This receptor was identified in a woman between 18 and 29 years old in good health. The nucleotide sequence reads TGTGCCACCAGTGATATCGGGGGAGGCACAGATACGCAGTATTTT. The translation is CATSDIGGGTDTQYF.